The T cell receptor (beta chain) under discussion was sequenced for a study of post-analysis software for immune sequencing data. Study outcomes and limitations: Patients carried a handful of TRBV segments more frequently than controls did, and TRBV5-6, TRBV5-1 and TRBV20-1 were among them. Normalized Chao1 diversity was significantly reduced in patients versus controls.

Unique molecular identifiers tagged the TCR beta cDNA libraries. TCRdb itself ran the PCR reads through MiXCR, one entry per CDR3 protein. The repertoire holds 450,000 to 700,000 distinct CDR3 sequences, with roughly 47% as singletons. V lost 7 bases and J 0 bases, leaving 10 bases between the germline ends. Germline CDR1 MNHEY, CDR2 SVGEGT. The CDR3 spans 13 residues. This clonotype appeared a single time. Its target is unknown. The chain joins TRBV6-2 or TRBV6-3 to TRBJ2-7; possibly TRBD2 for D (6 bases). Sequenced sample: blood. This clonotype was obtained from a girl between 5 and 17 years old with multiple sclerosis. CDR3 residues: CASNDGSSYEQYF. The CDR3 DNA reads TGTGCCAGCAACGACGGGAGCTCCTACGAGCAGTACTTC.